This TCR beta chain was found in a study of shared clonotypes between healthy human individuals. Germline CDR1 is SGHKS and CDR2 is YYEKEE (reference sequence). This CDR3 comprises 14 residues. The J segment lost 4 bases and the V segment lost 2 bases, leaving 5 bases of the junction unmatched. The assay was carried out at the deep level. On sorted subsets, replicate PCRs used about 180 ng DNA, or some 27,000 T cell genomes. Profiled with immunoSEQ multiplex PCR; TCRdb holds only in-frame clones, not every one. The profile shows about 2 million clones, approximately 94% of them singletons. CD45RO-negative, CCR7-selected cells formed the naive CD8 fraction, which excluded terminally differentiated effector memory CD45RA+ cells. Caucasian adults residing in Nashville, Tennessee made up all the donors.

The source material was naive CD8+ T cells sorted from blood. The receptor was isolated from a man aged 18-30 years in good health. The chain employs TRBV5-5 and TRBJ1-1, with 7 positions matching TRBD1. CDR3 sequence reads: CASSLGAGGTEAFF. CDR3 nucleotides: TGTGCCAGCAGCTTAGGGGCAGGGGGCACTGAAGCTTTCTTT.